The clone carrying this TCR beta chain was seen repeatedly, ten times or more. V shed 2 bases and J shed 4 bases, with 12 bases lying between them. This CDR3 has 14 amino acids. Looked up from germline, CDR1 is SGDLS and CDR2 is YYNGEE. It was RNA transcripts that yielded the amplified TCR beta CDR3 regions. Primed by the HTBI set, a first-round RT-PCR was run on the TCR CDR3. TCRdb reanalysed the multiplex PCR reads using MiXCR and keeps one entry per CDR3 protein. The sample contains some 360,000 distinct CDR3 sequences, 15% to 20% of which appear only once. From approximately 9.3 ml of fresh peripheral blood, PBMCs were isolated. The data derive from a study of T cells in Graves' hyperthyroidism and ophthalmopathy. Overall study: Peripheral blood sampling occurred at initial diagnosis, before any treatment.

The rearrangement joins TRBV9 to TRBJ1-1; D may be TRBD1 (5 bases). This clonotype was sampled from a woman between 40 and 55 years old with Graves' ophthalmopathy. Sequencing used blood. Written as DNA, the CDR3 is TGTGCCAGCAGCGTTAGGGCTGGGGGCACTGAAGCTTTCTTT. Protein: CASSVRAGGTEAFF.